This TCR beta chain was captured in a study of response to subunit inactivated influenza vaccine. Via MiXCR, TCRdb re-called the RT-PCR reads, giving one row per CDR3 protein. The repertoire consists of approximately 500,000 distinct CDR3 sequences, with over 10% occurring once and the leading ten covering around 13%. This clonotype occurred a few times. What it binds is not known. V lost 4 bases, J lost 5 bases, and 6 bases lay in between. The CDR3 contains 11 residues. Germline V gene sequence: CDR1 SQVTM, CDR2 ANQGSEA. Whole-study findings and limits: It was the authors' suggestion that each seasonal influenza vaccination recruits few new T cells.

The sample in question was PBMCs from blood, obtained 35 to 45 days after vaccination. The chain recombines TRBV29-1 with TRBJ2-1; D is uncertain. The receptor comes from a man over 45 who received an inactivated influenza vaccine. The CDR3 DNA follows: TGCAGCGTTGGCCGCCACAATGAGCAGTTCTTC. It translates to CSVGRHNEQFF.